The present T cell receptor (beta chain) was sequenced within a study of cytomegalovirus exposure and HLA in healthy donors. General study results and limits: Specificity for CMV antigens was confirmed in vitro for a few of the CMV-associated chains. Clusters of TCRs from the first cohort tended to co-occur in the roughly 120 validation repertoires (as a later analysis found).

Comment on this clone: Its specificity is not known.

With 5 bases clipped from V and 5 bases from J, the junction kept 5 bases outside the gene matches. The length of the CDR3 is 13 residues. Germline CDR1 SGHTA, CDR2 FQGNSA. The data were produced by immunoSEQ multiplex PCR, yet TCRdb's version contains in-frame clones alone and is incomplete. The sample includes under 300,000 clones, around 89% of them seen just once. The rearrangement uses TRBV7-2 and TRBJ2-7; TRBD2 matches at 8 bases. Sequenced input: PBMCs. The clonotype comes from a woman younger than 30 in good health and CMV-seronegative. The CDR3: CASSPAGGNEQYF. The CDR3 DNA sequence: TGTGCCAGCAGCCCCGCGGGGGGTAACGAGCAGTACTTC.